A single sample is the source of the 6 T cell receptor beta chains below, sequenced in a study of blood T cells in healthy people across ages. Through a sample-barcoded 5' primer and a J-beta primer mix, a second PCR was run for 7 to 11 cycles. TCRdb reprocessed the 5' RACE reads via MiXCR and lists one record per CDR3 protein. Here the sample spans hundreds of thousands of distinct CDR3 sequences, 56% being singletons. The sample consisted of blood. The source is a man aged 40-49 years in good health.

This CDR3 is CSARLTLSGTEAFF. The CDR3 DNA reads TGCAGTGCTAGGCTCACCTTGAGCGGCACTGAAGCTTTCTTT. The chain recombines TRBV20-1 with TRBJ1-1; D is undetermined. V was trimmed by 3 bases and J by 4 bases, leaving 15 bases between them. Germline assignment: CDR1 DFQATT and CDR2 SNEGSKA (reference sequence). The CDR3 is made up of 14 amino acids.

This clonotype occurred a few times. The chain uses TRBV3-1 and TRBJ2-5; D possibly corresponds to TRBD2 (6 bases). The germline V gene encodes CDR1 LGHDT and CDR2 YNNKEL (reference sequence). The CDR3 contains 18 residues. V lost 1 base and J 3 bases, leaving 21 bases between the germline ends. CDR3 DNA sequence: TGTGCCAGCAGCCAAGCCCGCAGGAGGGTGAGGGCAAAAGAGACCCAGTACTTC. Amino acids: CASSQARRRVRAKETQYF.

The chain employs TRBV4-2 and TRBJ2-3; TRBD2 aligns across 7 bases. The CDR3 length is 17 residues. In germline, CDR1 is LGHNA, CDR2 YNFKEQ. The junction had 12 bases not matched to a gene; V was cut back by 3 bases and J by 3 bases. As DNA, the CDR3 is TGTGCCAGCAGCCACCACTACCGAAGCGGGATAACAGATACGCAGTATTTT. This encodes CASSHHYRSGITDTQYF.

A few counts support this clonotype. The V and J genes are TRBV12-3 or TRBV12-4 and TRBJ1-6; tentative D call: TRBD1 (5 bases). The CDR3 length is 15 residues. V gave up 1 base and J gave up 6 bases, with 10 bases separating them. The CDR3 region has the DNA TGTGCCAGCAGTTTAGTCTCAGGGAGTAATTCACCCCTCCACTTT. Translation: CASSLVSGSNSPLHF.

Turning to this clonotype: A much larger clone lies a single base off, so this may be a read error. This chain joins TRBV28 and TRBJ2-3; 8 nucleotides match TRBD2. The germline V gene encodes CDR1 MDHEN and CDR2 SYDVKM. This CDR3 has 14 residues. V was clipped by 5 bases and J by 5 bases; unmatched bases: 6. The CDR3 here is CASSVGGAQDTQYF. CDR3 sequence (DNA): TGTGCCAGCAGTGTCGGGGGGGCTCAAGATACGCAGTATTTT.

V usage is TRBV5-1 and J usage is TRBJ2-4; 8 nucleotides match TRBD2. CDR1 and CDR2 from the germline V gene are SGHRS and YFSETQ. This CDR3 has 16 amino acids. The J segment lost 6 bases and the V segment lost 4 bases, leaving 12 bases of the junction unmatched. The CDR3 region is CASSTPVSGGRNIQYF. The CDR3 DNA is TGCGCCAGCAGCACGCCCGTATCGGGGGGGAGAAACATTCAGTACTTC.